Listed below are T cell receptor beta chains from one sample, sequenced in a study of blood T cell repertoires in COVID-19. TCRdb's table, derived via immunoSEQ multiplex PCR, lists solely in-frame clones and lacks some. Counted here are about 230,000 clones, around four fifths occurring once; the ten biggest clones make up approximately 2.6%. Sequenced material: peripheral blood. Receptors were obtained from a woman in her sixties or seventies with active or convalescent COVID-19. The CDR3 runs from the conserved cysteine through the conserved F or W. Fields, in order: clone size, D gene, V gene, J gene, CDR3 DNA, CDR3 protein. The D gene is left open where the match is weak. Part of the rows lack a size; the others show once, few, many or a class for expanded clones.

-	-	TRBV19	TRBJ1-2	TGTGCCAGTAGTATTATAGGTCAGGTGAACTATGGCTACACCTTC	CASSIIGQVNYGYTF
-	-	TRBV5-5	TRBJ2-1	TGTGCCAGCAGCCCCCGGGGAGGTGAGCAGTTCTTC	CASSPRGGEQFF
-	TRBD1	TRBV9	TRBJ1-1	TGTGCCAGCAGCGAGTCGACAGGGGATCGGACTGAAGCTTTCTTT	CASSESTGDRTEAFF
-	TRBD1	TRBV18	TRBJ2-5	TGTGCCAGCTCACGGACAGGGCAAGAGACCCAGTACTTC	CASSRTGQETQYF
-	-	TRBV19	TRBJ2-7	TGTGCCACCCCGTGTGGGAGGTTTTCCTACGAGCAGTACTTC	CATPCGRFSYEQYF
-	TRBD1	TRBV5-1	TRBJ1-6	TGCGCCAGCAGCTTGGTAGGGGGCGAGAATTCACCCCTCCACTTT	CASSLVGGENSPLHF
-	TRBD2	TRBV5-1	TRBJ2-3	TGCGCCAGCAGCCTGGGACTAGCGGCCCGGGATACGCAGTATTTT	CASSLGLAARDTQYF
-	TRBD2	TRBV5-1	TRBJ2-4	TGCGCCAGCAGCTTGCGAGGGTTAGCGGGGGCCCAGGCCAAAAACATTCAGTACTTC	CASSLRGLAGAQAKNIQYF
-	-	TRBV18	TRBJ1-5	TGTGCCAGCTCTCGGCAAGGGAGGGAACAGCCCCAGCATTTT	CASSRQGREQPQHF
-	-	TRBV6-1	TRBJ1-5	TGTGCCAGCAGTGAAGCGCATCACTATAGCAATCAGCCCCAGCATTTT	CASSEAHHYSNQPQHF
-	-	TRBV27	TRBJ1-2	TGTGCCAGCAGTCCGCCCGGGAACTATGGCTACACCTTC	CASSPPGNYGYTF
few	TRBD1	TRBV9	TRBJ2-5	TGTGCCAGCAGCCCCTCAGGGGGTATGGGAGAGACCCAGTACTTC	CASSPSGGMGETQYF
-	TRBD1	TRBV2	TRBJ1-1	TGTGCCAGCAGTGTGGGGACAGGGGGAACTGAAGCTTTCTTT	CASSVGTGGTEAFF
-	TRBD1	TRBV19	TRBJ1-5	TGTGCCAGTAGCCTATACTCGACAGGGGGAAGCAATCAGCCCCAGCATTTT	CASSLYSTGGSNQPQHF
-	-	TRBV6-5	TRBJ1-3	TGTGCCCATAGCTCTGGAAACACCATATATTTT	CAHSSGNTIYF
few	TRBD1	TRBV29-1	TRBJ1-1	TGCAGCGTCGGCGGGACAGGGGGCTACACTGAAGCTTTCTTT	CSVGGTGGYTEAFF
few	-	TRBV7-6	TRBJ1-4	TGTGCCAGCAGCTTTGTCACGGGGGCAACTAATGAAAAACTGTTTTTT	CASSFVTGATNEKLFF
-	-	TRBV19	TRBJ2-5	TGTGCCAGTAGTATGCGGGTAGCCGGGGAGACCCAGTACTTC	CASSMRVAGETQYF
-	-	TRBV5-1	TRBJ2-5	TGCGCCAGCAGCTTGGCCATTATGGACTTCGGACAAGAGACCCAGTACTTC	CASSLAIMDFGQETQYF
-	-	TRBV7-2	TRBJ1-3	TGTGCCAGCAGCTTAAGCCCCTCCCGGGACACCATATATTTT	CASSLSPSRDTIYF
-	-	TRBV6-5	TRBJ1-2	TGTGCCAGCAGTTACCAGGGTACTATTGGCTACACCTTC	CASSYQGTIGYTF
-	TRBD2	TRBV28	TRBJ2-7	TGTGCCAGCAGCCCCTCACTAGCGGGGCTCACCTACGAGCAGTACTTC	CASSPSLAGLTYEQYF
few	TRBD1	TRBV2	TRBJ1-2	TGTGCCAGCAGTGAGAGACAGGGAATTTTCCTTTATGGCTACACCTTC	CASSERQGIFLYGYTF
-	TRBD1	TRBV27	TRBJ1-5	TGTGCCAGCAGTTTAAGACAGGGGGTAGAGCCCCAGCATTTT	CASSLRQGVEPQHF
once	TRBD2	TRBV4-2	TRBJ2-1	TGTGCCAGCAGCCAAGAGTCGGGACTAGCGGAATACAATGAGCAGTTCTTC	CASSQESGLAEYNEQFF
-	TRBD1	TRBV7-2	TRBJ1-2	TGTGCCAGCAGCTTAGAGGACAGGGGCGTCTATGGCTACACCTTC	CASSLEDRGVYGYTF
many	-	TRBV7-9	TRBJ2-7	TGTGCCAGCAGCTTTGCAGCGAACGAGCAGTACTTC	CASSFAANEQYF
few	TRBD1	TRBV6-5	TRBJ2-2	TGTGCCAGCAGCCAACAGGGGGAGGTCGGGGAGCTGTTTTTT	CASSQQGEVGELFF
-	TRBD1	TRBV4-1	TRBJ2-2	TGCGCCAGCAGCCAATTCTCTCAGGGGGCGGGCACCGGGGAGCTGTTTTTT	CASSQFSQGAGTGELFF
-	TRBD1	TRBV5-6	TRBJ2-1	TGTGCCAGCAGCTTGGTAGGGGACAGCCACTACAATGAGCAGTTCTTC	CASSLVGDSHYNEQFF
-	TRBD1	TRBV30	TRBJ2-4	TGTGCCTGGAGTGTTGCGGGACAGGGGAACATTCAGTACTTC	CAWSVAGQGNIQYF